Listed here are 21 T cell receptor beta chains from one sample, sequenced in a study of CXCR3-negative and CXCR3-positive naive CD8 T cells. Preparation of TRB cDNA libraries relied on 5' RACE carrying UMI labels. TCRdb reanalyzed the 5' RACE reads, giving one entry per CDR3 protein sequence and no DNA. The sample data list roughly 80,000 distinct CDR3 sequences. What these receptors recognize is not known. Study outcomes and limitations: More hydrophobic TRB CDR3s occurred in CXCR3-positive than in CXCR3-negative naive cells.

The specimen sequenced was naive CXCR3+ CD8+ T cells from blood. Indicated subset: CD45RO-CCR7+CD27+CD95- naive CD8+ T cells expressing CXCR3 (TNR3+). The receptors come from a human donor in good health. Some clones in this sample may be carry-over from other donors' samples.

The chain has TRBV13 and TRBJ1-2; the TCRdb D gene call, TRBD1, has no DNA to confirm it. The CDR3 contains 15 residues. CDR1 and CDR2 from the germline V gene are PRHDT and FYEKMQ (reference sequence). The CDR3 loop is CASSSGQGANYGYTF. The full variable domain, rest sourced from reference TRBV13 and TRBJ1-2, is AAGVIQSPRHLIKEKRETATLKCYPIPRHDTVYWYQQGPGQDPQFLISFYEKMQSDKGSIPDRFSAQQFSDYHSELNMSSLELGDSALYFCASSSGQGANYGYTFGSGTRLTVV.

The chain joins TRBV7-6 to TRBJ2-5; TCRdb calls TRBD1, which cannot be checked without DNA. The germline CDR1 and CDR2 sequences are SGHVS and FNYEAQ. The CDR3 length is 13 residues. CDR3 in amino acids: CASSPWTEETQYF.

The J gene is TRBJ2-6, the V gene TRBV12-3 or TRBV12-4. The CDR3 length is 14 residues. CDR3 region: CASSFGSGANVLTF.

The rearrangement links TRBV7-2 to TRBJ2-7. CDR1 and CDR2 from the germline V gene are SGHTA and FQGNSA. The CDR3 is made up of 13 amino acids. CDR3 sequence reads: CASSPFGSYEQYF.

The J gene is TRBJ2-1, the V gene TRBV29-1; without DNA, the TCRdb call of TRBD1 cannot be checked. Germline-derived CDR1 and CDR2 are SQVTM and ANQGSEA. The CDR3 has 13 residues. CDR3 residues: CSVVVPGGNEQFF.

J is TRBJ2-3 and V is TRBV7-8. CDR1 is SGHVS and CDR2 is FQNEAQ in the germline V gene. CDR3 length equals 11 residues. CDR3 residues: CASSASWGQYF.

V gene TRBV15 combines with J gene TRBJ1-2; TCRdb names TRBD1, which stays unverified in the absence of DNA. This CDR3 spans 15 amino acids. Germline CDR1 and CDR2: LNHNV and YYDKDF (reference sequence). CDR3 residues: CATTPAGTGSRGYTF. Filled out from reference TRBV15 and TRBJ1-2, the complete variable domain reads DAMVIQNPRYQVTQFGKPVTLSCSQTLNHNVMYWYQQKSSQAPKLLFHYYDKDFNNEADTPDNFQSRRPNTSFCFLDIRSPGLGDTAMYLCATTPAGTGSRGYTFGSGTRLTVV.

V and J are TRBV28 and TRBJ1-1; the TCRdb call, TRBD1, lacks DNA for checking. From germline, CDR1 is MDHEN and CDR2 SYDVKM. The CDR3 is 16 residues long. The chain's CDR3 is CASSLPVRDGAFEAFF.

The gene calls are TRBV28 and TRBJ2-7; the D gene TCRdb calls, TRBD1, cannot be checked with no DNA. Germline-derived CDR1 and CDR2 are MDHEN and SYDVKM. The CDR3 extends over 14 amino acids. CDR3 loop: CASSLGAGGYEQYF.

The rearrangement joins TRBV6-5 to TRBJ2-2; TCRdb indicates TRBD1, and absent DNA this call remains unverified. The CDR3 contains 12 residues. Per the germline V gene, CDR1 is MNHEY and CDR2 is SVGAGI. The chain's CDR3 is CASATGVGELFF.

The chain has TRBV29-1 and TRBJ2-5. Germline V gene sequence: CDR1 SQVTM, CDR2 ANQGSEA. The CDR3 totals 13 residues. CDR3 protein: CSVELDGGETQYF.

J is TRBJ2-1 and V is TRBV5-1; the D call of TRBD2 rests on TCRdb alone, since no DNA is present to check it. The CDR3 is made up of 22 amino acids. Per the germline V gene, CDR1 is SGHRS and CDR2 is YFSETQ. CDR3: CASSLGKPGSASGSGPYNEQFF.

This chain joins TRBV5-6 and TRBJ1-1; checking the TCRdb D call of TRBD1 is not possible without DNA. Germline V lookup: CDR1 SGHDT, CDR2 YYEEEE. This CDR3 is 15 amino acids long. The CDR3 is CASSSPGTGDTEAFF. The full variable domain, its missing parts supplied by reference TRBV5-6 and TRBJ1-1, is DAGVTQSPTHLIKTRGQQVTLRCSPKSGHDTVSWYQQALGQGPQFIFQYYEEEERQRGNFPDRFSGHQFPNYSSELNVNALLLGDSALYLCASSSPGTGDTEAFFGQGTRLTVV.

This rearrangement joins TRBV7-9 to TRBJ2-7; the TRBD2 assignment by TCRdb is unverifiable without DNA. Germline V gene data show CDR1 as SEHNR and CDR2 as FQNEAQ (reference sequence). This CDR3 spans 15 amino acids. CDR3 region: CASSSGLAATYEQYF.

The J gene is TRBJ2-1, the V gene TRBV7-2; TCRdb reports TRBD1, a call that lacks DNA to check it against. The CDR3 has 15 residues. In germline, CDR1 is SGHTA, CDR2 FQGNSA. CDR3 amino acids: CASSPYGGSYNEQFF.

The CDR3 sequence is CASSFGESSYEQYF. The V call is TRBV5-5, the J call TRBJ2-7. This CDR3 is 14 amino acids long. CDR1 is SGHKS and CDR2 is YYEKEE in the germline V gene (reference sequence).

The V and J genes are TRBV7-9 and TRBJ1-1; TCRdb returns TRBD1, unconfirmable since there is no DNA. CDR1 is SEHNR and CDR2 is FQNEAQ in the germline V gene (reference sequence). This CDR3 spans 13 amino acids. The CDR3: CASSSPKNTEAFF.

The chain has TRBV7-6 and TRBJ1-5; TCRdb lists TRBD1, though no DNA is available to test this call. The CDR3 is made up of 12 amino acids. Germline V lookup: CDR1 SGHVS, CDR2 FNYEAQ. The CDR3 reads CASGEPHQPQHF.

The chain combines TRBV11-2 with TRBJ2-4; with no DNA, the TCRdb D assignment of TRBD1 cannot be verified. The CDR3 extends over 15 amino acids. Germline values: CDR1 SGHAT, CDR2 FQNNGV. This CDR3 is CASSATRTAKNIQYF.

The rearrangement links TRBV27 to TRBJ2-6; TCRdb lists TRBD1, though no DNA is available to test this call. The CDR3 totals 18 residues. The germline V gene has CDR1 MNHEY and CDR2 SMNVEV (reference sequence). CDR3 region: CASSFSGTENSGANVLTF.

This chain connects TRBV28 to TRBJ2-7; TCRdb's D gene call, TRBD1, goes unchecked for lack of DNA. The CDR3 is 14 residues long. The germline CDR1 and CDR2 sequences are MDHEN and SYDVKM. CDR3 sequence reads: CASSLKGGVYEQYF.